The T cell receptor beta chain under discussion was sequenced for a study of T cell responses to AZD1222 COVID-19 vaccine. The CDR3 loop spans 11 amino acids. Germline lookup yields CDR1 SQVTM and CDR2 ANQGSEA. The germline V and J ends were trimmed by 1 base and 3 bases, with 4 bases remaining between them. Measured with immunoSEQ multiplex PCR; TCRdb has only the in-frame clones, and not every one. The sample lists over 100,000 clones, around 86% occurring once. Sequencing used peripheral blood, obtained on day 0 of AZD1222 vaccination. The receptor was derived from an adult in good health. The rearrangement uses TRBV29-1 and TRBJ2-7, with D unclear. In DNA form, the CDR3 reads TGCAGCGTTGAAGTTGACTACGAGCAGTACTTC. This sequence encodes CSVEVDYEQYF.